The 26 T cell receptor beta chains given below trace back to one sample, sequenced in a study of blood T cell repertoires in COVID-19. The repertoire was sequenced with immunoSEQ multiplex PCR; TCRdb's copy has only in-frame clones and lacks some. Counted here are 95,000 to 150,000 clones, just over 70% occurring once; the ten biggest clones make up roughly 0.86%. The sequenced material came from peripheral blood. These receptors all come from a human donor with acute or convalescent COVID-19. The donor label of this sample is uncertain.

The chain links TRBV10-3 to TRBJ1-5; 9 nucleotides align to TRBD1. The CDR3 spans 16 residues. Germline V gene data show CDR1 as ENHRY and CDR2 as SYGVKD. The V segment lost 10 bases and the J segment 1 base; nucleotides outside the gene matches: 11. The CDR3 here is CATRQDRGSSNQPQHF. The CDR3 region has the DNA TGTGCCACCCGCCAGGACAGGGGATCGAGCAATCAGCCCCAGCATTTT.

V gene TRBV2 combines with J gene TRBJ2-3, with D hard to call. Trimming stripped 4 bases from V and 3 bases from J, with 17 bases between. CDR3 length: 16 amino acids. CDR1 SNHLY and CDR2 FYNNEI come from the germline V gene. The CDR3 loop is CASSVARVLMTDTQYF. CDR3 sequence (DNA): TGTGCCAGCAGTGTGGCCCGGGTCCTTATGACAGATACGCAGTATTTT.

This chain connects TRBV19 to TRBJ1-1, with D perhaps TRBD1 (5 bases). The CDR3 is made up of 12 amino acids. Per germline, CDR1 LNHDA and CDR2 SQIVND (reference sequence). V shed 7 bases and J shed 3 bases, with 9 bases lying between them. CDR3 in amino acids: CASTAGDTEAFF. DNA of the CDR3: TGTGCCAGTACAGCGGGGGACACTGAAGCTTTCTTT.

J is TRBJ2-3 and V is TRBV29-1; 10 nucleotides line up with TRBD1. CDR1 and CDR2 (germline): SQVTM, ANQGSEA. The CDR3 is 14 residues long. After removal of 4 bases from V and 5 bases from J, the junction contained 6 bases not matched to a gene. DNA of the CDR3: TGCAGCGTTGGTGCGGGACAGGGGATAGATACGCAGTATTTT. It encodes CSVGAGQGIDTQYF.

This sequence joins TRBV7-2 and TRBJ1-5; D not certain. The ends were cut back, 1 base at V and 1 base at J, with 8 bases in the middle. The germline V gene encodes CDR1 SGHTA and CDR2 FQGNSA. The CDR3 is made up of 15 amino acids. The CDR3 coding sequence is TGTGCCAGCAGCTTAGTTCCGGGGAGCAATCAGCCCCAGCATTTT. This translates into CASSLVPGSNQPQHF.

The chain joins TRBV5-6 to TRBJ2-3; 8 bases map to TRBD2. V shed 3 bases and J 6 bases; nucleotides not matched to a gene: 6. Germline loops: CDR1 SGHDT, CDR2 YYEEEE. CDR3 size: 14 residues. The CDR3 DNA sequence: TGTGCCAGCAGCTATTGGACTAGCTCGGATACGCAGTATTTT. Translated, it gives CASSYWTSSDTQYF.

This clone was detected a few times. At one end the junction does not follow the germline gene, possibly because of a read error. The chain couples TRBV9 to TRBJ2-1; a weak D match, TRBD2 (5 bases). The CDR3 runs 14 residues. Germline V lookup: CDR1 SGDLS, CDR2 YYNGEE. The CDR3 DNA reads TGTGCCAGCAGCTTATTGGACTCCGACAATGAGCAGTTCTTC. Translated, it gives CASSLLDSDNEQFF.

This chain links TRBV28 with TRBJ1-2; weak D call: TRBD1 (5 bases). Germline values: CDR1 MDHEN, CDR2 SYDVKM. The CDR3 extends over 15 amino acids. The ends were cut back, 6 bases at V and 8 bases at J, with 22 bases in the middle. Here the CDR3 reads CASRSLGDGALGYTF. The CDR3 nucleotides read TGTGCCAGCAGGTCACTTGGGGATGGGGCATTGGGCTACACCTTC.

In this sample, this clone turned up a few times. This rearrangement joins TRBV11-2 to TRBJ2-6; 11 nucleotides align to TRBD2. The CDR3 loop spans 18 amino acids. Trimming took 2 bases from V and 0 from J; bases not matched to a gene: 3. CDR1 SGHAT and CDR2 FQNNGV come from the germline V gene. CDR3 nucleotide sequence: TGTGCCAGCAGCTTAAGGCTAGCGGGGGGCTCTGGGGCCAACGTCCTGACTTTC. Its protein product is CASSLRLAGGSGANVLTF.

The chain uses TRBV19 and TRBJ2-2; 7 bases match TRBD2. V lost 1 base and J lost 5; bases outside the gene matches: 4. The CDR3 contains 15 residues. CDR1 and CDR2 from the germline V gene are LNHDA and SQIVND (reference sequence). This CDR3 is CASSIVGGVTGELFF. The CDR3 coding sequence is TGTGCCAGTAGTATAGTGGGAGGGGTGACCGGGGAGCTGTTTTTT. The full variable domain, with the rest looked up from reference TRBV19 and TRBJ2-2, is DGGITQSPKYLFRKEGQNVTLSCEQNLNHDAMYWYRQDPGQGLRLIYYSQIVNDFQKGDIAEGYSVSREKKESFPLTVTSAQKNPTAFYLCASSIVGGVTGELFFGEGSRLTVL.

The J gene is TRBJ2-5, the V gene TRBV18; possible D gene TRBD1, 5 bases. Between the trimmed V and J ends, which lost 1 base and 0 bases, there was a span of 9 bases. The germline CDR1 and CDR2 sequences are KGHSH and LQKENI. The CDR3 consists of 15 residues. The chain's CDR3 is CASSPLGRYQETQYF. CDR3 nucleotide sequence: TGTGCCAGCTCACCACTGGGGCGGTACCAAGAGACCCAGTACTTC.

The chain has TRBV29-1 and TRBJ2-7, with unresolved D. CDR1 and CDR2 (germline): SQVTM, ANQGSEA. The CDR3 has 13 amino acids. The ends were cut back, 7 bases at V and 8 bases at J, with 21 bases in the middle. The chain's CDR3 is CSGTGSDHLQQYF. CDR3 in DNA: TGCAGCGGCACCGGGTCAGACCACCTCCAGCAGTACTTC.

The chain has TRBV5-5 and TRBJ2-7; 10 bases align to TRBD2. This CDR3 contains 14 residues. The V gene's germline CDR1 is SGHKS and CDR2 YYEKEE (reference sequence). Losses at the gene ends were 4 bases for V and 0 bases for J; bases not matched to a gene: 1. The CDR3 here is CASSRTSGSYEQYV. CDR3 nucleotides: TGTGCCAGCAGCCGGACTAGCGGCTCCTACGAGCAGTACGTC.

This clone showed up just a few times. The V gene is TRBV2, the J gene TRBJ2-1; 11 bases line up with TRBD2. Per germline, CDR1 SNHLY and CDR2 FYNNEI. The CDR3 is 15 residues long. Unmatched junction bases numbered 6, after V lost 7 bases and J lost 4 bases. The CDR3 DNA sequence: TGTGCCAGCAAGACCGGGACTAGCGGATACAATGAGCAGTTCTTC. Residues: CASKTGTSGYNEQFF.

The chain uses TRBV7-2 and TRBJ1-3; 9 bases match TRBD1. Looked up from germline, CDR1 is SGHTA and CDR2 is FQGNSA. With V trimmed by 3 bases and J by 5 bases, 8 bases remained unmatched. This CDR3 has 16 residues. CDR3 coding DNA: TGTGCCAGCAGCTTGGGGTCCTACAGGGGGCGAAACACCATATATTTT. Amino acids: CASSLGSYRGRNTIYF. The variable domain in full, with the rest retrieved from reference TRBV7-2 and TRBJ1-3, is GAGVSQSPSNKVTEKGKDVELRCDPISGHTALYWYRQSLGQGLEFLIYFQGNSAPDKSGLPSDRFSAERTGGSVSTLTIQRTQQEDSAVYLCASSLGSYRGRNTIYFGEGSWLTVV.

DNA of the CDR3: TGTGCCAGCAGCTTTGATATGGGAGAGAATCAGCCCCAGCATTTT. Translation gives CASSFDMGENQPQHF. The chain employs TRBV7-9 and TRBJ1-5; D remains ambiguous. Per germline, CDR1 SEHNR and CDR2 FQNEAQ (reference sequence). Trimming took 3 bases from V and 4 from J, leaving 13 bases between them. The CDR3 has 15 amino acids.

The chain uses TRBV5-1 and TRBJ2-5; 7 bases are a match to TRBD2. Trimming at V came to 0 bases and at J to 2 bases, leaving 1 base not matched to a gene. Germline V gives CDR1 SGHRS, CDR2 YFSETQ. This CDR3 region has 14 residues. The CDR3 nucleotides read TGCGCCAGCAGCTTGGGACTAGCACAAGAGACCCAGTACTTC. This translates into CASSLGLAQETQYF.

This sequence joins TRBV12-5 and TRBJ2-5; TRBD2 aligns across 7 bases. J lost 2 bases, V lost 0 bases, and 9 bases had no gene match. The CDR3 runs 17 residues. Germline CDR1 is LGHNT and CDR2 is FRNRAP. The CDR3 DNA reads TGTGCTAGTGGTTTGGTACGCGTGGCTAGCGGACAAGAGACCCAGTACTTC. Protein sequence: CASGLVRVASGQETQYF.

The V and J genes are TRBV19 and TRBJ1-1; TRBD1 agrees at 8 bases. The trim removed 5 bases at V and 0 bases at J, leaving 2 bases unmatched. The V gene's germline CDR1 is LNHDA and CDR2 SQIVND (reference sequence). The CDR3 has 14 amino acids. The CDR3 is CASSVTGVNTEAFF. The CDR3 nucleotides are TGTGCCAGTAGTGTGACAGGGGTGAACACTGAAGCTTTCTTT.

The rearrangement joins TRBV27 to TRBJ2-5; 7 positions agree with TRBD1. From germline, CDR1 is MNHEY and CDR2 SMNVEV (reference sequence). The V segment lost 4 bases and the J segment 5 bases; nucleotides outside the gene matches: 4. The CDR3 is made up of 13 amino acids. CDR3 residues: CASSWDRRETQYF. In DNA form, the CDR3 reads TGTGCCAGCAGTTGGGACAGAAGGGAGACCCAGTACTTC.

The CDR3 nucleotides are TGTGCCAGCAGAACAGGGGGTGTCGAGACCCAGTACTTC. Translating gives CASRTGGVETQYF. V usage is TRBV6-5 and J usage is TRBJ2-5; TRBD1 agrees at 8 bases. The V gene's germline CDR1 is MNHEY and CDR2 SVGAGI. Losses at the gene ends were 6 bases for V and 5 bases for J; bases not matched to a gene: 5. The CDR3 sequence is 13 residues long.

The rearrangement uses TRBV27 and TRBJ2-4; no firm D call. Germline values: CDR1 MNHEY, CDR2 SMNVEV (reference sequence). The length of the CDR3 is 16 residues. V gave up 2 bases and J gave up 0 bases, with 11 bases separating them. CDR3 loop: CASSLTGRLAKNIQYF. The DNA for the CDR3 is TGTGCCAGCAGTTTAACCGGAAGACTAGCCAAAAACATTCAGTACTTC.

The chain combines TRBV27 with TRBJ1-3; D is perhaps TRBD1 (5 bases). The V end was cut by 6 bases, the J end by 0 bases, with 12 bases between. CDR1 is MNHEY, CDR2 SMNVEV, per germline (reference sequence). This CDR3 contains 15 residues. The CDR3: CASRPLDISGNTIYF. The CDR3 bases are TGTGCCAGCAGGCCCTTGGACATCTCTGGAAACACCATATATTTT.

Only a few counts were recorded for this clone. This chain links TRBV7-9 with TRBJ2-1; TRBD2 matches 10 bases. CDR1 is SEHNR, CDR2 FQNEAQ, per germline (reference sequence). Germline trimming cut 2 bases from V and 7 bases from J; bases unmatched to any gene: 5. The CDR3 loop spans 15 amino acids. CDR3 in amino acids: CASSLHSAGGNEQFF. CDR3 coding DNA: TGTGCCAGCAGCTTACATTCAGCGGGGGGGAATGAGCAGTTCTTC.

Here the CDR3 reads CASSEASWGRRTEAFF. The CDR3 DNA is TGTGCCAGCAGTGAAGCCAGCTGGGGCCGTCGCACTGAAGCTTTCTTT. The chain couples TRBV2 to TRBJ1-1; maybe TRBD1 (5 bases). Germline V CDR1 and CDR2: SNHLY, FYNNEI. The CDR3 runs 16 residues. V lost 0 bases and J 4 bases, leaving 15 bases between the germline ends.

This chain uses TRBV19 with TRBJ1-1; 9 bases agree with TRBD1. The CDR3 runs 15 residues. Germline CDR1 LNHDA, CDR2 SQIVND (reference sequence). J was trimmed by 6 bases and V by 1 base; bases with no gene match: 6. DNA of the CDR3: TGTGCCAGTAGTATAGTGAAGGGACAGGGTTCTGAAGCTTTCTTT. This sequence encodes CASSIVKGQGSEAFF.